The next 32 T cell receptor beta chains were all read from a single sample in a study of CD8+ T cells in alopecia areata. As for treatment: oral pan-JAK inhibitor, 5-10 mg twice daily. Extracted from the samples, RNA was reverse transcribed into cDNA to serve as the sequencing template. Generated by immunoSEQ multiplex PCR, the TCRdb table keeps only in-frame clones and is missing some. The table has some 120,000 clones, around 50% seen once. Material: CD8+ T cells sorted from blood, obtained at week 24, from a patient treated with tofacitinib. The receptors were sampled from a human donor with alopecia areata.

The chain carries TRBV7-3 and TRBJ2-1, with TRBD1 matching over 9 bases. Germline V gives CDR1 SGHTA, CDR2 FQGTGA. Trimming took 1 base from V and 2 from J; bases not matched to a gene: 12. This CDR3 region has 19 residues. The CDR3 DNA reads TGTGCCAGCAGCTTAAATCCCCTGACGGGACAGGGACCCTACAATGAGCAGTTCTTC. It is translated as CASSLNPLTGQGPYNEQFF.

The chain uses TRBV2 and TRBJ1-2; the D is unclear. There are 13 residues in the CDR3. The V gene lost 1 base and the J gene lost 5 bases, with 8 bases spanning the gap. The germline gives CDR1 SNHLY, CDR2 FYNNEI. The CDR3 reads CASSEDSHYGYTF. The CDR3 DNA reads as TGTGCCAGCAGTGAAGACAGCCATTATGGCTACACCTTC.

This clone was counted only a few times. The rearrangement uses TRBV15 and TRBJ1-1; possibly TRBD1 for D (6 bases). Trimming took off 6 bases at V and 2 bases at J, with 13 bases between the two ends. Germline V gene data show CDR1 as LNHNV and CDR2 as YYDKDF (reference sequence). The CDR3 covers 14 residues. This CDR3 reads CATRQGPYNTEAFF. CDR3 coding DNA: TGTGCCACCAGACAGGGACCCTACAACACTGAAGCTTTCTTT.

A few counts support this clone. The chain has TRBV13 and TRBJ2-5; no clear D. This CDR3 has 13 amino acids. Trimming shortened V by 6 bases and J by 5 bases, and 13 bases separated the two germline ends. CDR1 is PRHDT, CDR2 FYEKMQ, per germline (reference sequence). CDR3: CASSPPVEETQYF. CDR3 coding DNA: TGTGCCAGCAGTCCCCCGGTTGAGGAGACCCAGTACTTC.

This clone was found once. V is TRBV6-1 and J is TRBJ2-4, with D maybe TRBD2 (6 bases). Germline V gene sequence: CDR1 MNHNS, CDR2 SASEGT. V lost 5 bases, J lost 6 bases, and 17 bases lay in between. This CDR3 region has 15 residues. CDR3 loop: CASSSPGTLGNIQYF. CDR3 nucleotide sequence: TGTGCCAGCAGTTCGCCCGGGACTTTGGGAAACATTCAGTACTTC.

A word on this clone: Other DNA sequences in the sample encode the same CDR3. V is TRBV30 and J is TRBJ2-1; no firm D call. The germline V gene encodes CDR1 GTSNPN and CDR2 SVGIG (reference sequence). The CDR3 spans 12 residues. Between the trimmed V and J ends, which lost 0 bases and 6 bases, there was a span of 6 bases. The CDR3 coding sequence is TGTGCCTGGAGTGTTGTGGGCAATGAGCAGTTCTTC. Protein product: CAWSVVGNEQFF.

This chain links TRBV2 with TRBJ1-1, with 8 positions matching TRBD1. There are 13 residues in the CDR3. Germline values: CDR1 SNHLY, CDR2 FYNNEI. Losses at the gene ends were 6 bases for V and 1 base for J; bases not matched to a gene: 1. CDR3 sequence: CASRTGENTEAFF. CDR3 bases: TGTGCCAGCAGGACAGGGGAGAACACTGAAGCTTTCTTT. Full variable domain (outside the CDR3, taken from reference TRBV2 and TRBJ1-1): EPEVTQTPSHQVTQMGQEVILRCVPISNHLYFYWYRQILGQKVEFLVSFYNNEISEKSEIFDDQFSVERPDGSNFTLKIRSTKLEDSAMYFCASRTGENTEAFFGQGTRLTVV.

On this clone: The junction differs from germline at one of its ends, possibly a read error. The chain recombines TRBV7-7 with TRBJ2-5; 9 bases agree with TRBD1. Germline values: CDR1 SSHAT, CDR2 FNYEAQ (reference sequence). The CDR3 runs to 15 residues. The CDR3 is CASSFSGTGSETQYF. The CDR3 DNA reads as TGTGCTAGCAGCTTCTCCGGGACAGGGTCAGAGACCCAGTACTTC.

This clone occurred a few times. The chain couples TRBV6-5 to TRBJ2-3, with D tentatively TRBD2 (6 bases). Between the trimmed V and J ends, which lost 2 bases and 6 bases, there was a span of 12 bases. The CDR3 spans 14 residues. Germline CDR1 and CDR2: MNHEY and SVGAGI. The CDR3 region is CASSYGGESDTQYF. In DNA, the CDR3 is TGTGCCAGCAGTTACGGAGGGGAGTCGGATACGCAGTATTTT.

This sequence joins TRBV19 and TRBJ2-3, with unresolved D. The CDR3 contains 13 residues. CDR1 and CDR2 from the germline V gene are LNHDA and SQIVND (reference sequence). V lost 2 bases, J lost 4 bases, and 7 bases lay in between. CDR3 nucleotides: TGTGCCAGTAGTATAATGGCCGCAGATACGCAGTATTTT. It is translated as CASSIMAADTQYF.

The chain has TRBV13 and TRBJ1-1; D uncertain. This CDR3 is 11 amino acids long. Trimming removed 0 bases at V and 5 bases at J, with 1 base between. Germline CDR1 and CDR2: PRHDT and FYEKMQ (reference sequence). In DNA, the CDR3 is TGTGCCAGCAGCTTAGGGACTGAAGCTTTCTTT. Translating it yields CASSLGTEAFF.

This clone was counted a single time. This chain links TRBV9 with TRBJ2-7; D may be TRBD1 or TRBD2 (5 bases each). Between the trimmed V and J ends, which lost 4 bases and 0 bases, there was a span of 11 bases. The CDR3 consists of 14 residues. Germline CDR1 SGDLS, CDR2 YYNGEE. Here the CDR3 DNA reads TGTGCCAGCAGCCCTTGGGACGGCTCCTACGAGCAGTACTTC. It is translated as CASSPWDGSYEQYF.

The chain employs TRBV2 and TRBJ1-1; 11 bases line up with TRBD1. Germline V gene lookup returns CDR1 SNHLY and CDR2 FYNNEI. With 4 bases clipped from V and 4 bases from J, the junction kept 5 bases outside the gene matches. CDR3 length: 15 residues. In DNA form, the CDR3 reads TGTGCCAGCAGTGGGGGACAGGGGGTCGTCACTGAAGCTTTCTTT. This gives the protein CASSGGQGVVTEAFF.

The chain combines TRBV27 with TRBJ1-1, with TRBD1 identical over 8 bases. The germline CDR1 and CDR2 sequences are MNHEY and SMNVEV (reference sequence). V trimming: 4 bases; J trimming: 1 base; junction bases outside the gene matches: 2. The length of the CDR3 is 14 residues. For the CDR3, the DNA is TGTGCCAGCAGTTGGACAGGGAAGAACACTGAAGCTTTCTTT. Amino acids: CASSWTGKNTEAFF.

The V call is TRBV4-1, the J call TRBJ1-5; D perhaps matches TRBD1 (6 bases). The V gene lost 5 bases and the J gene lost 2 bases, with 10 bases spanning the gap. This CDR3 is built from 14 residues. Germline V gene lookup returns CDR1 MGHRA and CDR2 YSYEKL. The CDR3: CASSYRQGNQPQHF. The CDR3 region has the DNA TGCGCCAGCAGCTACAGACAGGGCAATCAGCCCCAGCATTTT.

This clone was counted between two and nine times. The chain recombines TRBV6-5 with TRBJ2-3; 9 nucleotides align to TRBD1. CDR3 length equals 16 residues. V dropped 0 bases and J dropped 3; count of bases not matched to a gene: 4. CDR1 is MNHEY, CDR2 SVGAGI, per germline. CDR3: CASSYSQGAETDTQYF. The DNA for the CDR3 is TGTGCCAGCAGTTACTCACAGGGGGCAGAAACAGATACGCAGTATTTT.

The chain links TRBV25-1 to TRBJ2-5, with 7 bases matching TRBD2. The CDR3 totals 14 residues. V was pared by 7 bases and J by 5 bases, with 10 bases of the junction left unmatched. The germline CDR1 and CDR2 sequences are MGHDK and SYGVNS. DNA for the CDR3: TGTGCCAGCACCCTCCTGGGGGAGGGGGAGACCCAGTACTTC. It translates to CASTLLGEGETQYF.

V usage is TRBV4-1 and J usage is TRBJ1-2; TRBD1 is a possible D gene (6 bases). CDR3 length: 16 residues. V was pared by 0 bases and J by 7 bases, with 18 bases between. The germline V gene has CDR1 MGHRA and CDR2 YSYEKL. The CDR3 sequence: CASSQEMSGAQVGYTF. In nucleotides, the CDR3 is TGCGCCAGCAGCCAAGAAATGTCAGGGGCCCAAGTTGGCTACACCTTC.

This clone appeared a few times. CDR3 protein: CASSRTDRGLSPGELFF. In DNA, the CDR3 is TGTGCCAGTAGCCGAACGGACAGGGGGTTAAGCCCCGGGGAGCTGTTTTTT. The chain links TRBV19 to TRBJ2-2; TRBD1 aligns across 10 bases. The CDR3 extends over 17 amino acids. Trimming cost V 6 bases and J 6 bases; bases outside gene matches: 13. Germline loops: CDR1 LNHDA, CDR2 SQIVND (reference sequence). The whole variable domain, filled in from reference TRBV19 and TRBJ2-2, reads DGGITQSPKYLFRKEGQNVTLSCEQNLNHDAMYWYRQDPGQGLRLIYYSQIVNDFQKGDIAEGYSVSREKKESFPLTVTSAQKNPTAFYLCASSRTDRGLSPGELFFGEGSRLTVL.

A few counts support this clone. The rearrangement joins TRBV9 to TRBJ2-6; either TRBD1 or TRBD2 may fit D (5 bases each). The CDR3 consists of 18 residues. With 3 bases removed from V and 0 bases from J, the gap between germline ends came to 16 bases. Looked up from germline, CDR1 is SGDLS and CDR2 is YYNGEE. The CDR3 nucleotides read TGTGCCAGCAGCGGAGGGGCAGCCGACCACTCTGGGGCCAACGTCCTGACTTTC. It encodes CASSGGAADHSGANVLTF.

The V and J genes are TRBV5-6 and TRBJ1-2; the match to TRBD1 covers 7 bases. The germline gives CDR1 SGHDT, CDR2 YYEEEE. V shed 3 bases, J shed 4 bases, and the junction held 6 bases outside the gene matches. This CDR3 has 14 residues. The CDR3 DNA reads as TGTGCCAGCAGCTCCGACAGGGAGCTCTATGGCTACACCTTC. It codes for CASSSDRELYGYTF.

CDR3 sequence reads: CAPSAGSSTDTQYF. The CDR3, as DNA: TGTGCCCCCTCCGCGGGCAGCAGCACAGATACGCAGTATTTT. V is TRBV2 and J is TRBJ2-3, with D possibly matching TRBD2 (5 bases). CDR1 SNHLY and CDR2 FYNNEI come from the germline V gene. The CDR3 is 14 amino acids. The V end was cut by 11 bases, the J end by 0 bases, with 15 bases between.

This clone came up once. The J gene is TRBJ2-3, the V gene TRBV5-4, with 7 positions matching TRBD2. The V segment lost 4 bases and the J segment 5 bases; nucleotides outside the gene matches: 10. Per germline, CDR1 SGHNT and CDR2 YYREEE (reference sequence). CDR3 size: 15 residues. In DNA, the CDR3 is TGTGCCAGCAGCGGACTAGAGGAATTTCGAGATACGCAGTATTTT. Protein: CASSGLEEFRDTQYF.

The V gene is TRBV5-6, the J gene TRBJ2-5, with 7 bases identical to TRBD1. The DNA end is a closer match to TRBJ2-7, so the J assignment may be wrong. Germline lookup yields CDR1 SGHDT and CDR2 YYEEEE. CDR3 size: 14 residues. CDR3 region: CASSFGQVSYEQYF. The DNA for the CDR3 is TGTGCCAGCAGCTTCGGACAGGTCTCCTACGAGCAGTACTTC.

The chain is built from TRBV30 and TRBJ2-2; TRBD2 is a possible D gene (5 bases). This CDR3 is built from 11 residues. Trimming took off 4 bases at V and 5 bases at J, with 5 bases between the two ends. Germline CDR1 GTSNPN, CDR2 SVGIG (reference sequence). CDR3 bases: TGTGCCTGGACGGGGACCGGGGAGCTGTTTTTT. It specifies CAWTGTGELFF.

This clone turned up a few times. V gene TRBV29-1 combines with J gene TRBJ2-7; maybe TRBD2 (6 bases). V lost 0 bases and J lost 7, with 13 bases in between. Germline CDR1 reads SQVTM; CDR2 reads ANQGSEA. This CDR3 region has 13 residues. This CDR3 is CSVEDRGGVEQYF. In DNA form, the CDR3 reads TGCAGCGTTGAAGATCGCGGCGGGGTAGAGCAGTACTTC.

The chain links TRBV27 to TRBJ2-1; 7 bases match TRBD1. CDR1 is MNHEY, CDR2 SMNVEV, per germline (reference sequence). With V trimmed by 2 bases and J by 6 bases, 4 bases remained unmatched. The CDR3 is made up of 14 amino acids. CDR3 nucleotide sequence: TGTGCCAGCAGTTTAGGGGACAGCCTCAATGAGCAGTTCTTC. Its protein is CASSLGDSLNEQFF.

V and J are TRBV4-1 and TRBJ2-7, with D possibly matching TRBD2 (6 bases). V dropped 1 base and J dropped 1 base, with 11 bases sitting between them. Germline lookup yields CDR1 MGHRA and CDR2 YSYEKL. The CDR3 runs 15 residues. Written as DNA, the CDR3 is TGCGCCAGCAGCCAAGCGGCAGGACTATCCTACGAGCAGTACTTC. Its protein is CASSQAAGLSYEQYF.

This clone showed up just once. The chain is built from TRBV7-9 and TRBJ2-5; 9 bases align to TRBD2. This CDR3 has 16 amino acids. The germline gives CDR1 SEHNR, CDR2 FQNEAQ (reference sequence). V trimming: 2 bases; J trimming: 5 bases; junction bases outside the gene matches: 9. The CDR3 reads CASSLFGTSLPETQYF. Here the CDR3 DNA reads TGTGCCAGCAGCTTATTCGGGACTAGCCTCCCTGAGACCCAGTACTTC.

The genes are TRBV6-5 and TRBJ1-6; 10 bases match TRBD1. Germline V gene data show CDR1 as MNHEY and CDR2 as SVGAGI. The CDR3 sequence is 16 residues long. V lost 2 bases and J lost 7; bases outside the gene matches: 5. The CDR3 reads CASSYLGTGANSPLHF. CDR3 bases: TGTGCCAGCAGTTACCTCGGGACAGGGGCAAATTCACCCCTCCACTTT.

The chain has TRBV7-3 and TRBJ2-5; D unclear. The length of the CDR3 is 14 residues. Germline CDR1 is SGHTA and CDR2 is FQGTGA. V was pared by 5 bases and J by 5 bases, with 15 bases between. The DNA of the CDR3 is TGTGCCAGCAGCGCGACTCTGCGTGGGGAGACCCAGTACTTC. Its translation: CASSATLRGETQYF. Supplemented by reference TRBV7-3 and TRBJ2-5, the full variable domain reads GAGVSQTPSNKVTEKGKYVELRCDPISGHTALYWYRQSLGQGPEFLIYFQGTGAADDSGLPNDRFFAVRPEGSVSTLKIQRTERGDSAVYLCASSATLRGETQYFGPGTRLLVL.

In this sample, this clone turned up a few times. This chain links TRBV29-1 with TRBJ2-5, with TRBD2 as a possible D gene (5 bases). V was shortened by 3 bases and J by 4 bases, with 9 bases between the two germline ends. Looked up from germline, CDR1 is SQVTM and CDR2 is ANQGSEA. The CDR3 spans 12 residues. The CDR3 region has the DNA TGCAGCGTTGACGGGAAAGGAGAGACCCAGTACTTC. Protein product: CSVDGKGETQYF.